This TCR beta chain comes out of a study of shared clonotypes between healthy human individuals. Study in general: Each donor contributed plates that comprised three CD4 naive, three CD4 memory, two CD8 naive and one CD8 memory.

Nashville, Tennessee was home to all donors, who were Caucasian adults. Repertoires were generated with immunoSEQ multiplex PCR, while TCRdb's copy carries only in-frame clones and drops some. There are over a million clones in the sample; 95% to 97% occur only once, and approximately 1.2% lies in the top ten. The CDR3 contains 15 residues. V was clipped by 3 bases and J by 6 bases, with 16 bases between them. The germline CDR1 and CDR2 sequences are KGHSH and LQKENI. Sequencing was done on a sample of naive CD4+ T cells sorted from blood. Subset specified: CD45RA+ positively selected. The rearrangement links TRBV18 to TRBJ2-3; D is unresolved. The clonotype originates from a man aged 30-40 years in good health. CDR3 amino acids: CASSPPSGVRDTQYF. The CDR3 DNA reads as TGTGCCAGCTCACCTCCTAGTGGGGTTCGGGATACGCAGTATTTT.